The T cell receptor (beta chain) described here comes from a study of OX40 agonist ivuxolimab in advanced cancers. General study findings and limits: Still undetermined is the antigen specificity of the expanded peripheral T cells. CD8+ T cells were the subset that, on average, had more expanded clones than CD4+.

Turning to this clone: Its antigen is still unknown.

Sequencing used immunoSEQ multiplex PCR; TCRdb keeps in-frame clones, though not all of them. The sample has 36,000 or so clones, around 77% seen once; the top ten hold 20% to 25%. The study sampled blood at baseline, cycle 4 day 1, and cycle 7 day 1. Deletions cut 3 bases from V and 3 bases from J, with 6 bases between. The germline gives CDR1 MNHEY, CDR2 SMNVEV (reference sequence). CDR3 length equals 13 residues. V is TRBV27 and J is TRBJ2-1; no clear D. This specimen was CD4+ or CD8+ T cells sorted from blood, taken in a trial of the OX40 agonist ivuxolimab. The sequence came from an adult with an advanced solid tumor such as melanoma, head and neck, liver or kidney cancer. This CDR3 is CASSFSNYNEQFF. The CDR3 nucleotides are TGTGCCAGCAGTTTCAGCAACTACAATGAGCAGTTCTTC.